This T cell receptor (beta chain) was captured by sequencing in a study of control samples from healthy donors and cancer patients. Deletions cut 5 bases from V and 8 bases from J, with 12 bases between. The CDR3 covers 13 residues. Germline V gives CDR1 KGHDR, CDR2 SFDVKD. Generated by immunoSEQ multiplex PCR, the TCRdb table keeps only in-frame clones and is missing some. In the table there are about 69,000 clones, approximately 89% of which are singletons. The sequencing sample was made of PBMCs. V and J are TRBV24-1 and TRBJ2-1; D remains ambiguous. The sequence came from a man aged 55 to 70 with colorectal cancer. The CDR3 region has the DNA TGTGCCACCAGTGGAGGCGGCATCGATGAGCAGTTCTTC. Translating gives CATSGGGIDEQFF.